Sequencing of this TCR beta chain was carried out in a study of shared clonotypes between healthy human individuals. Germline CDR1 MDHEN, CDR2 SYDVKM. The ends lost 5 bases at V and 6 bases at J; junction bases unmatched: 18. This CDR3 comprises 18 residues. Sequenced by immunoSEQ multiplex PCR; TCRdb stores in-frame clones only, minus some. The repertoire has hundreds of thousands of clones, around 72% of them found once; the top ten carry 1.5% to 2%. Donors included only healthy HIV-negative adults lacking recent acute infections or vaccinations. This chain uses TRBV28 with TRBJ2-3; 9 nucleotides agree with TRBD2. This TCR came from a woman aged 30 to 39 in good health. The sample consisted of memory CD4+ T cells sorted from blood. Noted subset: CD45RA-negative fraction. CDR3 nucleotides: TGTGCCAGCAGTATAGCGCGACTAGCGGCAGGAGCTAGGGATACGCAGTATTTT. This sequence encodes CASSIARLAAGARDTQYF.